This T cell receptor (beta chain) is from a study of shared clonotypes between healthy human individuals. Splitting of CD4+ cells produced CD45RA+ naive and CD45RA-negative memory subsets. Study observations and caveats: Depth was large, yet rarefaction showed that sorted-subset sequencing was incomplete. It was anticipated that sequencing depth would influence how many clonotypes donors shared.

V lost 2 bases, J lost 0 bases, and 7 bases lay in between. CDR1 KGHSH and CDR2 LQKENI come from the germline V gene. The CDR3 has 15 residues. The DNA input per sorted-subset replicate PCR was 150 to 200 ng, corresponding to 25,000 to 35,000 T cell genomes. The protocol was immunoSEQ multiplex PCR, while the TCRdb copy is restricted to in-frame clones and leaves out a portion. The table shows roughly 1 million clones, with roughly 80% occurring only once. As to this clone: The antigen is unknown.

The TCR comes from a man younger than 35 in good health. The sequencing input was memory CD4+ T cells sorted from blood. Indicated subset: CD45RA-negative fraction. The V call is TRBV18, the J call TRBJ2-2, with D uncertain. CDR3 protein: CASSPVQTNTGELFF. DNA for the CDR3: TGTGCCAGCTCACCAGTACAGACGAACACCGGGGAGCTGTTTTTT.